The sequence of this TCR beta chain was determined in a study of control samples from healthy donors and cancer patients. Some clones are missing from TCRdb's copy, which holds only in-frame ones; the method was immunoSEQ multiplex PCR. The sample holds around 94,000 clones; 85% to 95% are singletons and the top ten take over 1.3%. Per germline, CDR1 LNHDA and CDR2 SQIVND (reference sequence). The CDR3 is made up of 19 amino acids. V lost 0 bases to trimming and J lost 0 bases, with 18 bases between them. The specimen was blood. The clonotype was recovered from a woman in her 30s in good health. The rearrangement uses TRBV19 and TRBJ1-3; maybe TRBD1 (6 bases). The CDR3 DNA reads as TGTGCCAGTAGTATAGATCTAGTCGCAGGGGCGAGCTCTGGAAACACCATATATTTT. Protein sequence: CASSIDLVAGASSGNTIYF.